This T cell receptor (beta chain) came from a study of CD4+ T cells in melanoma. General observations from the study: CD8+ T cell, macrophage and B cell function reportedly correlated with neoantigen-specific CD4+ T cells. In melanoma, neoantigen-specific CD4+ T cells reportedly differed in differentiation state.

This CDR3 has 14 amino acids. Per germline, CDR1 MNHNS and CDR2 SASEGT. The junction had 7 bases not matched to a gene; V was cut back by 7 bases and J by 6 bases. In the case of this clone: The target antigen is unknown.

Profiling relied on immunoSEQ multiplex PCR, and the TCRdb table lists in-frame clones only, not all of them. The repertoire consists of about 120,000 clones, with approximately 92% occurring once and the leading ten covering 2.5% to 3.5%. This TCR was recovered from a human donor with melanoma. The chain is built from TRBV6-1 and TRBJ1-4; 8 bases match TRBD1. Sequencing was done on a sample of peripheral blood. This CDR3 reads CASTSGGYDEKLFF. As DNA, the CDR3 is TGTGCCAGCACTTCAGGGGGCTATGATGAAAAACTGTTTTTT.